This T cell receptor (beta chain) was identified during a study of cytomegalovirus exposure and HLA in healthy donors. The PCR was carried out with 60 Vbeta primers and 13 Jbeta primers. TCRdb keeps only in-frame clones here, not all; method: immunoSEQ multiplex PCR. Of 150,000 or so clones detected, more than 60% appear once; the ten largest clones hold around 13%. The V segment lost 3 bases and the J segment 10 bases; nucleotides outside the gene matches: 6. In germline, CDR1 is SNHLY, CDR2 FYNNEI. The CDR3 is 13 amino acids. Study conclusions and caveats: In vitro work confirmed that a few CMV-associated chains recognize CMV antigens. Presence/absence analyses rested on an assumption that sequencing depth was roughly uniform across donors.

As concerns this clone: As yet, its antigen is unknown.

V usage is TRBV2 and J usage is TRBJ2-1; TRBD2 matches at 7 bases. Sequences were obtained from PBMCs. The receptor comes from a man aged 40-55 years in good health and CMV-seropositive. The DNA for the CDR3 is TGTGCCAGCAGTGATCGCGGGGGAGGAGAGCAGTTCTTC. This translates into CASSDRGGGEQFF.